The 9 T cell receptor beta chains in this list originate from one sample, sequenced in a study of shared clonotypes between healthy human individuals. Assay: immunoSEQ multiplex PCR; the TCRdb copy retains only in-frame clones and omits some. The table lists fewer than 700,000 clones, roughly 79% of them singletons. What was sequenced was PBMCs. The receptors come from a woman in her thirties or forties in good health. Some clones in this sample may be carry-over from other donors' samples.

This clone was found a few times. The chain carries TRBV9 and TRBJ2-3, with a tentative D call TRBD2 (6 bases). The CDR3 is 14 amino acids. Per germline, CDR1 SGDLS and CDR2 YYNGEE. V shed 2 bases and J shed 8 bases, with 15 bases lying between them. CDR3 amino acids: CASSVGSSPGTQYF. The CDR3, as DNA: TGTGCCAGCAGCGTCGGGAGTAGCCCGGGTACGCAGTATTTT.

The rearrangement joins TRBV4-3 to TRBJ1-1; the match to TRBD1 covers 9 bases. The CDR3 has 16 residues. V was clipped by 3 bases and J by 5 bases; unmatched bases: 10. Germline V gene lookup returns CDR1 LGHNA and CDR2 YSLEER. CDR3 region: CASSHVLQGARTEAFF. CDR3 bases: TGCGCCAGCAGCCACGTACTACAGGGGGCCCGGACTGAAGCTTTCTTT.

This chain links TRBV30 with TRBJ1-1; D not resolved. V was trimmed by 1 base and J by 0 bases, leaving 6 bases between them. Germline-derived CDR1 and CDR2 are GTSNPN and SVGIG (reference sequence). This CDR3 is 13 amino acids long. The CDR3 sequence: CAWSALMNTEAFF. DNA for the CDR3: TGTGCCTGGAGTGCGCTAATGAACACTGAAGCTTTCTTT. The whole variable domain, remainder taken from reference TRBV30 and TRBJ1-1, is SQTIHQWPATLVQPVGSPLSLECTVEGTSNPNLYWYRQAAGRGLQLLFYSVGIGQISSEVPQNLSASRPQDRQFILSSKKLLLSDSGFYLCAWSALMNTEAFFGQGTRLTVV.

The V call is TRBV5-4, the J call TRBJ2-7, with 10 bases that match TRBD2. The CDR3 has 15 residues. Germline V CDR1 and CDR2: SGHNT, YYREEE (reference sequence). Trimming took 4 bases from V and 1 from J; bases not matched to a gene: 5. The CDR3 reads CASSVLSGRSYEQYF. CDR3 coding DNA: TGTGCCAGCAGCGTCCTTAGCGGGAGGTCCTACGAGCAGTACTTC.

The V call is TRBV7-9, the J call TRBJ2-1, with a weak D call TRBD1 (6 bases). CDR1 is SEHNR, CDR2 FQNEAQ, per germline (reference sequence). V was shortened by 2 bases and J by 1 base, with 12 bases between the two germline ends. The CDR3 contains 16 residues. CDR3 bases: TGTGCCAGCAGCTTAAACCAGGGGTTTTCCTACAATGAGCAGTTCTTC. As protein: CASSLNQGFSYNEQFF.

To note about this clone: One end of the junction varies from germline; a read error may be responsible. The gene calls are TRBV30 and TRBJ1-4, with 7 bases that match TRBD1. The CDR3 length is 16 residues. Per the germline V gene, CDR1 is GTSNPN and CDR2 is SVGIG (reference sequence). CDR3 nucleotides: TGTGCCTGGAGTACTCCTAAGGGGGCAACTAATGAAAAACTGCTTTTT. This codes for CAWSTPKGATNEKLLF.

In the case of this clone: A read error may explain this, as a much larger clone is one base away. The chain is built from TRBV10-3 and TRBJ1-5; D might be TRBD1 (5 bases). The V end was cut by 4 bases, the J end by 5 bases, with 21 bases between. CDR3 length equals 17 residues. Looked up from germline, CDR1 is ENHRY and CDR2 is SYGVKD. The CDR3 region has the DNA TGTGCCATCAGTGGGTCGGGGGTAGGGGCCATGGATCAGCCCCAGCATTTT. This gives the protein CAISGSGVGAMDQPQHF.

The V and J genes are TRBV18 and TRBJ2-1; 7 positions match TRBD2. The CDR3 spans 15 residues. The trim removed 5 bases at V and 3 bases at J, leaving 7 bases unmatched. CDR1 and CDR2 (germline): KGHSH, LQKENI. The CDR3, as DNA: TGTGCCAGCTCAGATTCGCCTAGCGGCTACAATGAGCAGTTCTTC. This codes for CASSDSPSGYNEQFF.

J is TRBJ2-7 and V is TRBV2, with D tentatively TRBD1 (6 bases). Germline-derived CDR1 and CDR2 are SNHLY and FYNNEI. The CDR3 has 13 amino acids. The V gene lost 7 bases and the J gene lost 1 base, with 11 bases spanning the gap. The CDR3 loop is CASKPGQSYEQYF. CDR3 DNA sequence: TGTGCCAGCAAGCCTGGACAGTCCTACGAGCAGTACTTC.